This T cell receptor (beta chain) was found in a study of blood T cell repertoires in COVID-19. Study-level background: The United States, Italy and Spain were the sources of the acute and convalescent COVID-19 samples. The analysed material was cDNA or gDNA that came from T cells, B-cell-depleted T cells, or PBMCs.

Per the study methods: By means of reference gene primer amplification, nucleated cell counts were estimated. TCRdb's copy holds only in-frame clones and misses some; the assay was immunoSEQ multiplex PCR. The DNA gave D and trimming, while V, J and clone size come from that table. Of about 200,000 clones in the sample, approximately 82% are singletons; the top ten hold 6% to 8%. The CDR3 consists of 14 residues. V gave up 6 bases and J gave up 0 bases, with 12 bases separating them. The germline CDR1 and CDR2 sequences are KGHSH and LQKENI. This chain uses TRBV18 with TRBJ2-7; possibly TRBD1 for D (5 bases). This receptor was identified in a human donor with acute or convalescent COVID-19. The donor label of this sample is uncertain. Material: peripheral blood. Here the CDR3 reads CASSQGVVSYEQYF. CDR3 in DNA: TGTGCCAGCTCCCAGGGTGTTGTCTCCTACGAGCAGTACTTC.